Below are 24 T cell receptor beta chains sequenced from a single sample in a study of cytomegalovirus exposure and HLA in healthy donors (dated by TCRdb to about 2017). The library was generated by the immunoSEQ multiplex PCR assay. For the multiplex PCR, a mixture combining 60 forward primers for TCR Vbeta segments and 13 reverse primers for TCR Jbeta segments was used. In its TCRdb copy, this immuneACCESS table keeps in-frame sequences only and misses some clones. Where compared with another copy, unresolved V genes explain less than half of these, and the others have no known cause. The sample contains over 100,000 clones, 76% of them found a single time. The ten top clones hold 5% to 6.5% of the sample. Sequencing was carried out using PBMCs. Receptors were obtained from a young woman in good health and CMV-seropositive.

This clone was found once. This rearrangement joins TRBV27 to TRBJ2-5; tentatively, D is TRBD2 (5 bases). From germline, CDR1 is MNHEY and CDR2 SMNVEV (reference sequence). The CDR3 covers 15 residues. The ends were cut back, 1 base at V and 9 bases at J, with 18 bases in the middle. The CDR3 loop is CASSLLSDSSSAQYF. The CDR3 region has the DNA TGTGCCAGCAGTTTATTGTCGGACTCCTCGTCGGCCCAGTACTTC.

A few counts support this clone. This rearrangement joins TRBV28 to TRBJ2-1; D perhaps matches TRBD1 (5 bases). This CDR3 spans 13 amino acids. Trimming removed 1 base at V and 10 bases at J, with 11 bases between. Per germline, CDR1 MDHEN and CDR2 SYDVKM. CDR3 amino acids: CASSLLPGHEQFF. The CDR3 coding sequence is TGTGCCAGCAGTTTATTGCCAGGGCACGAGCAGTTCTTC.

The CDR3 protein is CASSLRQAGTEKLFF. The CDR3 region has the DNA TGCGCCAGCAGCTTGAGACAGGCGGGCACGGAAAAACTGTTTTTT. The chain uses TRBV5-1 and TRBJ1-4, with TRBD1 as a possible D gene (6 bases). Germline CDR1 SGHRS, CDR2 YFSETQ. The CDR3 has 15 amino acids. The germline V and J ends were trimmed by 1 base and 8 bases, with 15 bases remaining between them.

J is TRBJ2-7 and V is TRBV28; unclear D gene. CDR1 MDHEN and CDR2 SYDVKM come from the germline V gene. This CDR3 is built from 14 residues. Trimming took off 3 bases at V and 3 bases at J, with 12 bases between the two ends. The CDR3 here is CASSLSGFGYEQYF. In DNA form, the CDR3 reads TGTGCCAGCAGTTTGTCTGGTTTCGGCTACGAGCAGTACTTC.

The CDR3 sequence: CASSQRTGSITDTQYF. CDR3 DNA: TGTGCCAGCTCACAGAGGACAGGGTCAATCACAGATACGCAGTATTTT. This chain joins TRBV18 and TRBJ2-3; the match to TRBD1 covers 8 bases. CDR3 length: 16 amino acids. Trimming took 4 bases from V and 2 from J; bases not matched to a gene: 8. In germline, CDR1 is KGHSH, CDR2 LQKENI.

The rearrangement links TRBV7-9 to TRBJ2-5, with D perhaps matching TRBD1 (6 bases). Germline V gene data show CDR1 as SEHNR and CDR2 as FQNEAQ (reference sequence). CDR3 length equals 12 residues. V was clipped by 6 bases and J by 5 bases, with 10 bases between them. The CDR3 nucleotides are TGTGCCAGCAGTAAGGGGGAGGAGACCCAGTACTTC. The encoded protein is CASSKGEETQYF. Full variable domain (outside the CDR3, taken from reference TRBV7-9 and TRBJ2-5): DTGVSQNPRHKITKRGQNVTFRCDPISEHNRLYWYRQTLGQGPEFLTYFQNEAQLEKSRLLSDRFSAERPKGSFSTLEIQRTEQGDSAMYLCASSKGEETQYFGPGTRLLVL.

V is TRBV5-4 and J is TRBJ2-2; TRBD1 aligns across 7 bases. The CDR3 has 13 residues. Trimming at V came to 6 bases and at J to 6 bases, leaving 5 bases not matched to a gene. Germline V CDR1 and CDR2: SGHNT, YYREEE (reference sequence). The CDR3 nucleotides are TGTGCCAGCACCATACAGGGGTCCGGGGAGCTGTTTTTT. Protein: CASTIQGSGELFF. Full variable domain (missing parts from reference TRBV5-4 and TRBJ2-2): ETGVTQSPTHLIKTRGQQVTLRCSSQSGHNTVSWYQQALGQGPQFIFQYYREEENGRGNFPPRFSGLQFPNYSSELNVNALELDDSALYLCASTIQGSGELFFGEGSRLTVL.

The CDR3 region has the DNA TGTGCCAGCAGCTCCGGGGGAACTAATGAAAAACTGTTTTTT. Residues: CASSSGGTNEKLFF. The chain has TRBV6-5 and TRBJ1-4, with D maybe TRBD1 (5 bases). The CDR3 runs 14 residues. Trimming stripped 6 bases from V and 1 base from J, with 9 bases between. Per the germline V gene, CDR1 is MNHEY and CDR2 is SVGAGI.

This chain joins TRBV9 and TRBJ2-7; TRBD1 matches 7 bases. Germline CDR1 SGDLS, CDR2 YYNGEE. V lost 6 bases and J lost 2; bases outside the gene matches: 8. The CDR3 is 14 residues long. CDR3 coding DNA: TGTGCCAGCAACAATGGGGACAGTCCCTACGAGCAGTACTTC. Translation gives CASNNGDSPYEQYF.

The V and J genes are TRBV5-5 and TRBJ2-5; 9 bases map to TRBD2. The CDR3 runs 16 residues. In germline, CDR1 is SGHKS, CDR2 YYEKEE (reference sequence). The V and J ends lost 2 bases and 5 bases, in that order; junction bases with no gene match: 10. CDR3 sequence (DNA): TGTGCCAGCAGCTTACGTTCGGTTAGCGGGAGCGAGACCCAGTACTTC. It is translated as CASSLRSVSGSETQYF.

This clone occurred a few times. The chain recombines TRBV5-6 with TRBJ2-5; D might be TRBD2 (5 bases). The CDR3 extends over 14 amino acids. V shed 3 bases and J shed 1 base, with 10 bases lying between them. Germline V gives CDR1 SGHDT, CDR2 YYEEEE. The CDR3 protein is CASSSGLLQETQYF. DNA for the CDR3: TGTGCCAGCAGCTCCGGACTGCTCCAAGAGACCCAGTACTTC.

This chain uses TRBV30 with TRBJ2-1; 11 bases match TRBD1. This CDR3 has 16 residues. The V and J ends lost 1 base and 1 base, in that order; junction bases with no gene match: 3. Germline V gene sequence: CDR1 GTSNPN, CDR2 SVGIG (reference sequence). The DNA for the CDR3 is TGTGCCTGGAGTGCTCGGGACAGGGGGTCCTACAATGAGCAGTTCTTC. Residues: CAWSARDRGSYNEQFF.

The rearrangement uses TRBV19 and TRBJ1-2, with 7 nucleotides matching TRBD1. The V gene end was trimmed by 5 bases and the J gene end by 6 bases; junction bases not matched to a gene: 9. CDR3 length: 14 amino acids. Germline V gives CDR1 LNHDA, CDR2 SQIVND (reference sequence). The DNA of the CDR3 is TGTGCCAGTAGTCCCACCGACAGGGCCCATGGCTACACCTTC. Protein: CASSPTDRAHGYTF.

The chain has TRBV14 and TRBJ2-7, with 10 bases fitting TRBD1. V trimming: 5 bases; J trimming: 5 bases; junction bases outside the gene matches: 6. The CDR3 is 14 residues long. Per the germline V gene, CDR1 is SGHDN and CDR2 is FVKESK. CDR3 sequence (DNA): TGTGCCAGCAGCTTCCGGGACAGGGGTAACGAGCAGTACTTC. This encodes CASSFRDRGNEQYF.

This sequence joins TRBV30 and TRBJ1-3; D gene unclear. Trimming pared 2 bases from V and 1 base from J, leaving 15 bases between. CDR1 and CDR2 (germline): GTSNPN, SVGIG (reference sequence). This CDR3 is 16 amino acids long. CDR3 in amino acids: CAWSPPRTRSGNTIYF. CDR3 bases: TGTGCCTGGAGTCCCCCCCGAACAAGATCTGGAAACACCATATATTTT. The whole variable domain, filled in from reference TRBV30 and TRBJ1-3, reads SQTIHQWPATLVQPVGSPLSLECTVEGTSNPNLYWYRQAAGRGLQLLFYSVGIGQISSEVPQNLSASRPQDRQFILSSKKLLLSDSGFYLCAWSPPRTRSGNTIYFGEGSWLTVV.

V and J are TRBV7-9 and TRBJ2-2, with 7 bases identical to TRBD2. The CDR3 contains 16 residues. Germline V gene data show CDR1 as SEHNR and CDR2 as FQNEAQ (reference sequence). V dropped 5 bases and J dropped 5; count of bases not matched to a gene: 11. CDR3 in DNA: TGTGCCAGCAGCGAGGGGAGACTAGCTGGGACCGGGGAGCTGTTTTTT. Protein product: CASSEGRLAGTGELFF.

The rearrangement uses TRBV29-1 and TRBJ2-3; 12 bases map to TRBD2. CDR3 size: 20 residues. Trimming removed 4 bases from V and 4 bases from J; junction bases left unmatched: 21. Germline V CDR1 and CDR2: SQVTM, ANQGSEA. The CDR3: CSVGRLTSGSRAQISDTQYF. Here the CDR3 DNA reads TGCAGCGTTGGCAGACTGACTAGCGGGAGTAGAGCCCAAATCTCAGATACGCAGTATTTT.

The chain employs TRBV6-1 and TRBJ2-4; no definite D call. Trimming removed 3 bases at V and 5 bases at J, with 8 bases between. This CDR3 is 13 amino acids long. Germline CDR1 reads MNHNS; CDR2 reads SASEGT. This CDR3 is CASSDGGENIQYF. The CDR3 coding sequence is TGTGCCAGCAGTGATGGCGGAGAAAACATTCAGTACTTC.

This chain links TRBV28 with TRBJ1-1, with D perhaps matching TRBD1 (5 bases). This CDR3 spans 16 amino acids. CDR1 and CDR2 (germline): MDHEN, SYDVKM. Trimming left V 1 base short and J 9 bases short, with 21 bases between. The CDR3: CASSLSLWGGIDQAFF. The CDR3 DNA follows: TGTGCCAGCAGTTTATCGTTGTGGGGGGGAATCGACCAAGCTTTCTTT.

The chain is built from TRBV4-2 and TRBJ2-5; 10 nucleotides match TRBD2. Germline CDR1 reads LGHNA; CDR2 reads YNFKEQ. CDR3 length equals 17 residues. The V and J ends lost 1 base and 0 bases, in that order; junction bases with no gene match: 5. CDR3 loop: CASSQGTSGLYQETQYF. The DNA for the CDR3 is TGTGCCAGCAGCCAAGGGACTAGCGGATTGTACCAAGAGACCCAGTACTTC.

In this sample, this clone turned up once. The genes are TRBV11-3 and TRBJ2-3; D might be TRBD1 (5 bases). CDR1 is SGHNT, CDR2 YENEEA, per germline. The CDR3 covers 14 residues. Trimming took 1 base from V and 1 from J, leaving 6 bases between them. As DNA, the CDR3 is TGTGCCAGCAGCTTAGGGGGCGGCACAGATACGCAGTATTTT. It yields the protein CASSLGGGTDTQYF.

V usage is TRBV28 and J usage is TRBJ1-1; TRBD1 matches at 10 bases. The junction had 8 bases not matched to a gene; V was cut back by 7 bases and J by 3 bases. In germline, CDR1 is MDHEN, CDR2 SYDVKM. The CDR3 is 15 residues long. CDR3 sequence: CASTQPGQGYTEAFF. The CDR3 DNA follows: TGTGCCAGCACCCAGCCGGGACAGGGGTACACTGAAGCTTTCTTT. Drawing the rest from reference TRBV28 and TRBJ1-1, the complete variable domain is DVKVTQSSRYLVKRTGEKVFLECVQDMDHENMFWYRQDPGLGLRLIYFSYDVKMKEKGDIPEGYSVSREKKERFSLILESASTNQTSMYLCASTQPGQGYTEAFFGQGTRLTVV.

This rearrangement joins TRBV15 to TRBJ1-1, with D possibly being TRBD1 (6 bases). The V end was cut by 0 bases, the J end by 0 bases, with 14 bases between. CDR1 and CDR2 (germline): LNHNV, YYDKDF (reference sequence). CDR3 length: 17 residues. Here the CDR3 DNA reads TGTGCCACCAGCAGAGATCAAGCTGGGACACTGAACACTGAAGCTTTCTTT. Its protein is CATSRDQAGTLNTEAFF.

The chain has TRBV2 and TRBJ1-1; the D gene is possibly TRBD1 (6 bases). CDR3 length: 16 amino acids. Looked up from germline, CDR1 is SNHLY and CDR2 is FYNNEI. The V gene lost 1 base and the J gene lost 0 bases, with 12 bases spanning the gap. Here the CDR3 reads CASSEETDRMNTEAFF. The CDR3 DNA sequence: TGTGCCAGCAGTGAAGAGACAGACAGGATGAACACTGAAGCTTTCTTT.